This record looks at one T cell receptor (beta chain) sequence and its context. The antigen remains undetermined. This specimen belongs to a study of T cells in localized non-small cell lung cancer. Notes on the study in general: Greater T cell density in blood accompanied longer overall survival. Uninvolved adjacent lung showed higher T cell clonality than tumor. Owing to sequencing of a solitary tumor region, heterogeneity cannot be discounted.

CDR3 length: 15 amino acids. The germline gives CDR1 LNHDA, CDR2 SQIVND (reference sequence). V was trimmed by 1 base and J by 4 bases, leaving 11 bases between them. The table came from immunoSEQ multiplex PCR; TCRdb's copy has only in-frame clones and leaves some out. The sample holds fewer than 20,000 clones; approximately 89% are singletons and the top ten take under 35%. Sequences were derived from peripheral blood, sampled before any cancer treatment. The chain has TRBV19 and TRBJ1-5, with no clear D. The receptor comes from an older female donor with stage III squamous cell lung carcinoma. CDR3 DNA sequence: TGTGCCAGTAGTATAGGAATACAGCCGAATCAGCCCCAGCATTTT. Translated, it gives CASSIGIQPNQPQHF.